This is a list of T cell receptor beta chains from one sample in a study of T cell clonotyping in hematopoietic cell transplantation. Clones were read by immunoSEQ multiplex PCR, and TCRdb kept only the in-frame ones, dropping some. The sample holds around 25,000 clones, around 84% seen once. The sample here was peripheral blood mononuclear cells, taken before stem cell transplant. These receptors originate from a woman between 55 and 75 years old with acute myeloid leukemia. Some clones in this sample may be carry-over from other donors' samples. Both conserved end residues are part of each CDR3. The D gene is left open where the match is weak. Clone size appears in some rows only: once, few, many, or a class for an expanded clone.

cdr3_aa cdr3_nt v_call d_call j_call clone_size cdr3_length
CASSQDLTWELFF TGCGCCAGCAGCCAAGATCTCACTTGGGAGCTGTTTTTT TRBV4-1 . TRBJ2-2 . 13
CASSSTTGSRRQFF TGCGCCAGCAGCTCCACTACAGGGTCCCGGAGGCAGTTCTTC TRBV5-1 . TRBJ2-1 . 14
CASSSNSGTGGNYGYTF TGTGCCAGCAGTTCGAATTCCGGGACAGGGGGCAATTATGGCTACACCTTC TRBV27 TRBD1 TRBJ1-2 . 17
CASSLTGLHEQYF TGTGCCAGCAGCTTAACAGGGCTCCACGAGCAGTACTTC TRBV11-3 . TRBJ2-7 . 13
CASSFGPQNTEAFF TGTGCCAGCAGCTTTGGACCTCAGAACACTGAAGCTTTCTTT TRBV7-9 . TRBJ1-1 . 14
CASSLGEPDTQYF TGTGCCAGCAGTTTAGGAGAGCCGGATACGCAGTATTTT TRBV28 . TRBJ2-3 . 13
CASSYSGTGLGYTF TGTGCCAGCAGTTACTCGGGGACAGGGCTTGGCTACACCTTC TRBV6-7 TRBD1 TRBJ1-2 once 14
CASSYDGNLATGELFF TGTGCCAGCAGTTACGATGGAAATTTAGCGACCGGGGAGCTGTTTTTT TRBV6-6 . TRBJ2-2 . 16
CASSPTPIPNEQYF TGTGCCAGCAGTCCGACCCCCATCCCCAACGAGCAGTACTTC TRBV7-2 . TRBJ2-7 . 14
CSVTEEETQYF TGCAGCGTTACGGAGGAAGAGACCCAGTACTTC TRBV29-1 . TRBJ2-5 . 11
CASMTYNTGELFF TGTGCCAGTATGACTTATAACACCGGGGAGCTGTTTTTT TRBV19 . TRBJ2-2 . 13
CASIETDEQYF TGTGCCAGCATAGAAACCGACGAGCAGTACTTC TRBV6-1 . TRBJ2-7 . 11